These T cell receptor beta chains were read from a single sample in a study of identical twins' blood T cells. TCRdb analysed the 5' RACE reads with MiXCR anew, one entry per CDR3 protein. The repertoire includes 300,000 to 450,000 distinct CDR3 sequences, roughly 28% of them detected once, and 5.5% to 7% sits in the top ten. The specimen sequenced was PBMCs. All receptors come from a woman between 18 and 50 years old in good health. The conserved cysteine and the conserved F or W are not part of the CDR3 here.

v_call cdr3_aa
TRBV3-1 ASAQGKGQPQH
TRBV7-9 ASSLWGTGELF
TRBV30 AWSKSSYNEQF
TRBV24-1 ATSDSGGGESYNEQF
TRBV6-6 ASSSRGGGNTIY
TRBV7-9 ASSLVLDNTEAF
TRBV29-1 SVRTGSYEQY
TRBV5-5 ASRSPSSTDTQY
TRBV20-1 SAREVQPQF
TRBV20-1 SAPGTSGMSSYNEQF
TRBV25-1 ASSEFASGFSNQPQH
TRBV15 ATSRDPQGNQPQH
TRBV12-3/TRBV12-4 ASSLNGEAF
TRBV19 ASTSGVSDTQY
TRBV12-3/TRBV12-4 ASRKGDLGNQPQH
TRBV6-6 ANSFPGLADNEQF
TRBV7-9 ASSLGVGSEQF
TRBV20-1 SATGGLPETQY
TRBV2 ASRGRTEAF
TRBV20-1 SARWGRTAEAF
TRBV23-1 ASSPPVEQETQY
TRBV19 ASSGADRGDSPLH
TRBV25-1 ASSEYRDTEAF
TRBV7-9 ASSQWVADTQY
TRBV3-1 ASSQGAGQGREKLF
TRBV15 ATSRRQNDQPQH
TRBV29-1 SSGTSGGWRTDTQY
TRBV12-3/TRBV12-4 ASGQGVIQPQH
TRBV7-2 ASSLEVTLGVGSGGYT
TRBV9 ASRGGQGNLLNQLNYRYT
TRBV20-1 SASSPALGTEAF
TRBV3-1 ASSQRRVNYVYT
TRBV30 AWSGRGEFSDGEKLF
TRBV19 ASSASGKTKQY
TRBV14 ASSPGTVTSGNTIY
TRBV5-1 ASSLAPVSGSGYEQF
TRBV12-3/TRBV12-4 ASTYGGAGNTIY
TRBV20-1 SASSAGLLSNQPQH
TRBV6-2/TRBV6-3 ASSRLLAGGYEQY
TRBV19 ASSPRGQGFYGYT
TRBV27 ASSLTLVGEQY
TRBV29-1 SGGRRNNEQF
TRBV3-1 ASSQQGGGYRTDTQY
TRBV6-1 ASSEGGQLAQH
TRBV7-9 ASSLEGLDEKLF